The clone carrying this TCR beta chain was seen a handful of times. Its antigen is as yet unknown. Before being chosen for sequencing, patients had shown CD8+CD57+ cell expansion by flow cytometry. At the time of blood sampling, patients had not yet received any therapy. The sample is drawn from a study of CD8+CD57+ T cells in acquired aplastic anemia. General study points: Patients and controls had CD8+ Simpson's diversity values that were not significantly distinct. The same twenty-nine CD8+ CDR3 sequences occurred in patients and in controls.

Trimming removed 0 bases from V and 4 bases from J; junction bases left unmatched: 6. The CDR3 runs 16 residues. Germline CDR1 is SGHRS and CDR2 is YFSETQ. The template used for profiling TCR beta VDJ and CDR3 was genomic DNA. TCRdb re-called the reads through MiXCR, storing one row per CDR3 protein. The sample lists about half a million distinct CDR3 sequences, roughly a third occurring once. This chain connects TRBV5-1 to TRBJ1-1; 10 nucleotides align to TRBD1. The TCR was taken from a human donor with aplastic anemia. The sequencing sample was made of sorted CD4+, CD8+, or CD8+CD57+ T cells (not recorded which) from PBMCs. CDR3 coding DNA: TGCGCCAGCAGCTTGGGGACAGGGGGATTCGGCACTGAAGCTTTCTTT. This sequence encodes CASSLGTGGFGTEAFF.